Shown below are 11 T cell receptor beta chains from a single sample sequenced in a study of blood T cell repertoires in COVID-19. The assay was immunoSEQ multiplex PCR, and TCRdb's table has in-frame clones only and misses some. The sample has about 56,000 clones, approximately 88% seen once. Source material: peripheral blood. The receptors derive from a man aged 55-75 years with COVID-19, enrolled during active disease.

This clone was seen a handful of times. V gene TRBV12-5 combines with J gene TRBJ1-1; 7 positions match TRBD1. Germline V gene sequence: CDR1 LGHNT, CDR2 FRNRAP. This CDR3 is 13 amino acids long. V lost 5 bases, J lost 6 bases, and 6 bases stayed unmatched. The CDR3 DNA is TGTGCTAGTGGTGGGAACAGGGGCGCTGAAGCTTTCTTT. Encoded protein: CASGGNRGAEAFF.

The chain uses TRBV6-5 and TRBJ1-4; perhaps TRBD1 as D (5 bases). Germline CDR1 MNHEY, CDR2 SVGAGI. The CDR3 has 15 residues. V lost 4 bases, J lost 0 bases, and 9 bases lay in between. The CDR3 sequence is CASSSLTATNEKLFF. Written as DNA, the CDR3 is TGTGCCAGCAGTTCGTTGACAGCAACTAATGAAAAACTGTTTTTT.

CDR3 bases: TGTGCCAGCAGCCAAACTACAGGGGACTTAGGGGGTGGGCAAGAGACCCAGTACTTC. Translation gives CASSQTTGDLGGGQETQYF. The chain employs TRBV3-1 (or the pseudogene TRBV3-2) and TRBJ2-5; the D gene is possibly TRBD1 (7 bases). The CDR3 is made up of 19 amino acids. Germline CDR1 reads LGHDT; CDR2 reads YNNKEL (reference sequence). V dropped 2 bases and J dropped 2 bases, with 24 bases sitting between them.

The chain couples TRBV4-2 to TRBJ2-7; tentatively, D is TRBD1 (6 bases). The V end was cut by 0 bases, the J end by 2 bases, with 17 bases between. The CDR3 consists of 17 residues. Germline assignment: CDR1 LGHNA and CDR2 YNFKEQ. CDR3 nucleotides: TGTGCCAGCAGCCAAGATCTTGGACAGAACTGGGCCTACGAGCAGTACTTC. Protein sequence: CASSQDLGQNWAYEQYF.

The CDR3 coding sequence is TGTGCCAGCAGCCAAACGAGGGCCTCTTTCAGCACAGATACGCAGTATTTT. Translation: CASSQTRASFSTDTQYF. The chain carries TRBV7-9 and TRBJ2-3; tentative D call: TRBD2 (5 bases). V lost 5 bases, J lost 0 bases, and 18 bases lay in between. The CDR3 spans 17 residues. CDR1 and CDR2 (germline): SEHNR, FQNEAQ (reference sequence). The whole variable domain, filled in from reference TRBV7-9 and TRBJ2-3, reads DTGVSQNPRHKITKRGQNVTFRCDPISEHNRLYWYRQTLGQGPEFLTYFQNEAQLEKSRLLSDRFSAERPKGSFSTLEIQRTEQGDSAMYLCASSQTRASFSTDTQYFGPGTRLTVL.

V and J are TRBV18 and TRBJ1-4, with 9 nucleotides matching TRBD1. This CDR3 comprises 19 residues. Trimming at V came to 5 bases and at J to 7 bases, leaving 20 bases not matched to a gene. The V gene's germline CDR1 is KGHSH and CDR2 LQKENI. The CDR3 spells CASSLSQPTGGDEGEKLFF. The CDR3, as DNA: TGTGCCAGCTCATTGTCTCAGCCAACAGGGGGCGATGAAGGTGAAAAACTGTTTTTT.

The rearrangement joins TRBV13 to TRBJ2-1; the match to TRBD2 covers 11 bases. The CDR3 is 18 amino acids. V trimming: 5 bases; J trimming: 2 bases; junction bases outside the gene matches: 11. Germline-derived CDR1 and CDR2 are PRHDT and FYEKMQ (reference sequence). CDR3: CASSVGTSGSAAYNEQFF. As DNA, the CDR3 is TGTGCCAGCAGCGTGGGGACTAGCGGTTCCGCCGCCTACAATGAGCAGTTCTTC.

This clone was counted a single time. The chain carries TRBV19 and TRBJ2-1; TRBD2 matches at 11 bases. Germline lookup yields CDR1 LNHDA and CDR2 SQIVND (reference sequence). With V trimmed by 6 bases and J by 5 bases, 6 bases remained unmatched. CDR3 length: 15 amino acids. As DNA, the CDR3 is TGTGCCAGTAGCCGGACTAGCGGGTCGAACAATGAGCAGTTCTTC. As protein: CASSRTSGSNNEQFF. The whole variable domain, remainder taken from reference TRBV19 and TRBJ2-1, is DGGITQSPKYLFRKEGQNVTLSCEQNLNHDAMYWYRQDPGQGLRLIYYSQIVNDFQKGDIAEGYSVSREKKESFPLTVTSAQKNPTAFYLCASSRTSGSNNEQFFGPGTRLTVL.

This clone was seen a single time. The V gene is TRBV4-1, the J gene TRBJ2-3; a possible D gene is TRBD2 (5 bases). The V gene lost 6 bases and the J gene lost 0 bases, with 13 bases spanning the gap. The CDR3 spans 15 residues. Germline CDR1 reads MGHRA; CDR2 reads YSYEKL. The CDR3 DNA reads as TGCGCCAGCAGTAGGAGTAGGACTAGCACAGATACGCAGTATTTT. This translates into CASSRSRTSTDTQYF.

CDR3 amino acids: CASSLVHRGYETQYF. In nucleotides, the CDR3 is TGTGCCAGCAGCTTAGTTCACAGGGGGTACGAGACCCAGTACTTC. The gene calls are TRBV7-6 and TRBJ2-5, with 8 bases matching TRBD1. Germline CDR1 is SGHVS and CDR2 is FNYEAQ. After removal of 1 base from V and 5 bases from J, the junction contained 6 bases not matched to a gene. CDR3 length equals 15 residues.

The chain links TRBV19 to TRBJ2-1, with TRBD1 as a possible D gene (5 bases). Germline CDR1 and CDR2: LNHDA and SQIVND (reference sequence). This CDR3 is built from 16 residues. V lost 3 bases to trimming and J lost 2 bases, with 14 bases between them. Written as DNA, the CDR3 is TGTGCCAGTAGTATGGGGCGGCAGGCGACCTACAATGAGCAGTTCTTC. It codes for CASSMGRQATYNEQFF.